These 22 T cell receptor beta chains were sequenced from one sample in a study of T-cell reconstitution after alpha-beta-depleted transplantation in children. For TCRbeta, the library was prepared with unique molecular identifiers. From the PCR reads, TCRdb called clonotypes with MiXCR, one entry per CDR3 protein. Of roughly 500,000 distinct CDR3 sequences in the sample, approximately 32% were seen once. The sequencing here drew on PBMCs from the stem cell graft donor, taken from the stem cell graft. The receptors come from a human donor who donated a stem cell graft to a child with aplastic anemia.

This clonotype was counted between two and nine times. The genes are TRBV6-1 and TRBJ2-1; D not certain. V lost 6 bases to trimming and J lost 0 bases, with 12 bases between them. CDR1 MNHNS and CDR2 SASEGT come from the germline V gene. The CDR3 sequence is 15 residues long. Here the CDR3 reads CASSQDGPSYNEQFF. CDR3 coding DNA: TGTGCCAGCAGCCAGGATGGCCCCTCCTACAATGAGCAGTTCTTC.

Only a few counts were recorded for this clonotype. The J gene is TRBJ2-2, the V gene TRBV11-1; 10 bases are shared with TRBD2. With V trimmed by 5 bases and J by 0 bases, 15 bases remained unmatched. The germline V gene has CDR1 SGHAT and CDR2 FQDESV (reference sequence). This CDR3 has 20 amino acids. CDR3 loop: CASSRMRLAGGETNTGELFF. CDR3 bases: TGTGCCAGCAGCCGCATGAGACTAGCGGGCGGGGAGACGAACACCGGGGAGCTGTTTTTT.

This clonotype was counted between two and nine times. This CDR3 is CASSPADRVWAEAFF. In nucleotides, the CDR3 is TGTGCCAGCAGTCCAGCCGACAGGGTGTGGGCTGAAGCTTTCTTT. The V and J genes are TRBV12-3 or TRBV12-4 and TRBJ1-1; 7 bases line up with TRBD1. The length of the CDR3 is 15 residues. Germline trimming cut 5 bases from V and 6 bases from J; bases unmatched to any gene: 12.

The J gene is TRBJ2-1, the V gene TRBV4-3; 10 nucleotides agree with TRBD2. Germline V gives CDR1 LGHNA, CDR2 YSLEER. The CDR3 consists of 18 residues. V lost 3 bases and J lost 4; bases outside the gene matches: 12. The CDR3 nucleotides read TGCGCCAGCAGCCAGGCTGTGTATGGGACTAGCGCTTACAATGAGCAGTTCTTC. Translated: CASSQAVYGTSAYNEQFF.

This clonotype was found a few times. This chain connects TRBV6-1 to TRBJ1-1; the match to TRBD1 covers 9 bases. Germline lookup yields CDR1 MNHNS and CDR2 SASEGT. This CDR3 has 16 residues. Losses at the gene ends were 2 bases for V and 5 bases for J; bases not matched to a gene: 9. CDR3 protein: CASSERVDRGGTEAFF. The CDR3 DNA reads as TGTGCCAGCAGTGAACGTGTGGACAGGGGAGGGACTGAAGCTTTCTTT.

This clonotype has just a few counts. In DNA form, the CDR3 reads TGTGCCAGCGTTTGGGGGGAGTATCCCACCGGGGAGCTGTTTTTT. Its translation is CASVWGEYPTGELFF. The V call is TRBV6-5, the J call TRBJ2-2, with D perhaps TRBD2 (6 bases). The V end was cut by 8 bases, the J end by 4 bases, with 17 bases between. Germline V lookup: CDR1 MNHEY, CDR2 SVGAGI. The length of the CDR3 is 15 residues.

This clonotype was seen more than once but under ten times. This rearrangement joins TRBV18 to TRBJ1-1; unclear D gene. The CDR3 runs 12 residues. V lost 8 bases, J lost 1 base, and 8 bases lay in between. Germline CDR1 is KGHSH and CDR2 is LQKENI. The CDR3 is CASQITNTEAFF. CDR3 bases: TGTGCCAGCCAGATCACGAACACTGAAGCTTTCTTT.

This clonotype showed up just a few times. The chain joins TRBV5-1 to TRBJ2-1; D might be TRBD1 or TRBD2, each matching 5 bases. The CDR3 sequence is 15 residues long. Deletions cut 5 bases from V and 0 bases from J, with 12 bases between. Per germline, CDR1 SGHRS and CDR2 YFSETQ. CDR3 sequence reads: CASRPGGDSYNEQFF. CDR3 nucleotides: TGCGCCAGCAGACCTGGGGGTGACTCCTACAATGAGCAGTTCTTC. Variable domain in full (rest from reference TRBV5-1 and TRBJ2-1): KAGVTQTPRYLIKTRGQQVTLSCSPISGHRSVSWYQQTPGQGLQFLFEYFSETQRNKGNFPGRFSGRQFSNSRSEMNVSTLELGDSALYLCASRPGGDSYNEQFFGPGTRLTVL.

This clonotype has only a few counts. The chain is built from TRBV28 and TRBJ1-1; D is unresolved. The ends were cut back, 5 bases at V and 1 base at J, with 14 bases in the middle. This CDR3 is 15 amino acids long. Germline V gene lookup returns CDR1 MDHEN and CDR2 SYDVKM. The CDR3 loop is CASSRPSTGNTEAFF. CDR3 in DNA: TGTGCCAGCAGTCGCCCCTCGACCGGGAACACTGAAGCTTTCTTT.

This clonotype has a handful of counts. The chain links TRBV7-9 to TRBJ1-3, with 9 bases matching TRBD1. The CDR3 sequence is 14 residues long. Germline values: CDR1 SEHNR, CDR2 FQNEAQ (reference sequence). After removal of 6 bases from V and 0 bases from J, the junction contained 0 bases not matched to a gene. The DNA of the CDR3 is TGTGCCAGCAGGACAGGGGGCTCTGGAAACACCATATATTTT. This codes for CASRTGGSGNTIYF. The variable domain in full, with the rest retrieved from reference TRBV7-9 and TRBJ1-3, is DTGVSQNPRHKITKRGQNVTFRCDPISEHNRLYWYRQTLGQGPEFLTYFQNEAQLEKSRLLSDRFSAERPKGSFSTLEIQRTEQGDSAMYLCASRTGGSGNTIYFGEGSWLTVV.

The CDR3 bases are TGTGCCAGCAGAGACGCGGGGGGGCGGGAGACCCAGTACTTC. This gives the protein CASRDAGGRETQYF. This rearrangement joins TRBV6-1 to TRBJ2-5; 9 nucleotides line up with TRBD2. The CDR3 contains 14 residues. CDR1 is MNHNS, CDR2 SASEGT, per germline. V was clipped by 6 bases and J by 5 bases; unmatched bases: 7.

This clonotype was detected once. The gene calls are TRBV6-5 and TRBJ1-4; the D is unclear. The V end was cut by 2 bases, the J end by 6 bases, with 7 bases between. This CDR3 has 13 amino acids. Germline V gives CDR1 MNHEY, CDR2 SVGAGI. The CDR3 coding sequence is TGTGCCAGCAGTTACAATGGGGATGAAAAACTGTTTTTT. The encoded protein is CASSYNGDEKLFF.

Points on this clonotype: Relative to the germline gene, one junction end is altered; a read error may explain this. The chain combines TRBV7-2 with TRBJ2-5; 7 bases are a match to TRBD2. Germline V lookup: CDR1 SGHTA, CDR2 FQGNSA. The CDR3 covers 11 residues. DNA for the CDR3: TGTGCCAGCAGCTTAGGGCGGGAGCAGAACTTC. Its protein product is CASSLGREQNF.

In its sample, this clonotype was seen a few times. The chain carries TRBV11-3 and TRBJ2-1; D perhaps matches TRBD2 (6 bases). This CDR3 contains 15 residues. Trimming pared 5 bases from V and 7 bases from J, leaving 18 bases between. CDR1 is SGHNT and CDR2 is YENEEA in the germline V gene. CDR3 region: CASSPWTGAQNEQFF. CDR3 nucleotide sequence: TGTGCCAGCAGCCCATGGACGGGAGCCCAAAATGAGCAGTTCTTC.

J is TRBJ1-1 and V is TRBV20-1, with D uncertain. The CDR3 loop spans 14 amino acids. Germline CDR1 DFQATT, CDR2 SNEGSKA (reference sequence). Trimming removed 6 bases at V and 0 bases at J, with 14 bases between. CDR3 amino acids: CSADSLQLNTEAFF. The CDR3 coding sequence is TGCAGTGCGGACTCTTTACAGCTGAACACTGAAGCTTTCTTT.

This clonotype has a handful of counts. V is TRBV24-1 and J is TRBJ1-4, with D unresolved. The CDR3 is 13 residues long. Trimming removed 3 bases at V and 4 bases at J, with 5 bases between. Germline loops: CDR1 KGHDR, CDR2 SFDVKD. CDR3 in amino acids: CATSDRNNEKLFF. For the CDR3, the DNA is TGTGCCACCAGTGATCGCAATAATGAAAAACTGTTTTTT.

V is TRBV9 and J is TRBJ2-2; a weak D match, TRBD1 (6 bases). Germline V gives CDR1 SGDLS, CDR2 YYNGEE. Trimming cost V 0 bases and J 5 bases, with 17 bases left between them. The length of the CDR3 is 17 residues. The CDR3 region has the DNA TGTGCCAGCAGCGTAGCTTGGGGGCCCCGCGAAACCGGGGAGCTGTTTTTT. Its translation is CASSVAWGPRETGELFF.

The CDR3 sequence: CASSPLRADSNSPLHF. As DNA, the CDR3 is TGTGCCAGCAGCCCACTCAGGGCGGACTCCAATTCACCCCTCCACTTT. This rearrangement joins TRBV28 to TRBJ1-6, with D maybe TRBD1 (5 bases). This CDR3 has 16 residues. With 6 bases removed from V and 7 bases from J, the gap between germline ends came to 19 bases. Germline V gives CDR1 MDHEN, CDR2 SYDVKM.

This clonotype has a handful of counts. J is TRBJ2-3 and V is TRBV12-3 or TRBV12-4, with 7 bases aligning to TRBD1. The V gene end was trimmed by 6 bases and the J gene end by 4 bases; junction bases not matched to a gene: 7. The CDR3 contains 14 residues. For the CDR3, the DNA is TGTGCCAGCAGCTCGACAGGGTCCCCAGATACGCAGTATTTT. This encodes CASSSTGSPDTQYF.

The table lists this clonotype with a few counts. V usage is TRBV6-2 or TRBV6-3 and J usage is TRBJ2-1; 14 nucleotides line up with TRBD2. Germline loops: CDR1 MNHEY, CDR2 SVGEGT. With V trimmed by 7 bases and J by 1 base, 12 bases remained unmatched. CDR3 size: 19 residues. The CDR3 bases are TGTGCCAGCAAGTACGTGACTAGCGGGAGGGCCACGTCCTACAATGAGCAGTTCTTC. It translates to CASKYVTSGRATSYNEQFF.

The chain is built from TRBV29-1 and TRBJ1-1; D uncertain. Deletions cut 2 bases from V and 10 bases from J, with 17 bases between. The length of the CDR3 is 13 residues. Germline V gene sequence: CDR1 SQVTM, CDR2 ANQGSEA. DNA for the CDR3: TGCAGCGTTGAAAGGCCCGGCCTCGGCGGAGCTTTCTTT. It specifies CSVERPGLGGAFF.

The genes are TRBV5-6 and TRBJ2-1; D perhaps matches TRBD1 (6 bases). Trimming took 4 bases from V and 6 from J, leaving 17 bases between them. The CDR3 totals 15 residues. Germline CDR1 is SGHDT and CDR2 is YYEEEE. This CDR3 is CASSGGRWVGNEQFF. As DNA, the CDR3 is TGTGCCAGCAGCGGGGGCCGCTGGGTAGGCAATGAGCAGTTCTTC.